These 9 T cell receptor beta chains were sequenced from one sample in a study of blood T cell repertoires in COVID-19 (TCRdb year 2020). Preparation of the library involved the immunoSEQ multiplex PCR assay. TCRdb carries this immuneACCESS record with in-frame sequences only. Its versions omit some clonotypes, under half of them owing to an unresolved V gene in the studies checked, with the rest unexplained. Across this sample there are over 120,000 clones, with around 87% seen only once. The top ten hold roughly 12% of the sample. The sample taken for sequencing was PBMCs or T cells enriched from blood (not recorded which). The receptors were gathered from a man aged 60 to 69 who had recovered from COVID-19.

The chain is built from TRBV4-1 and TRBJ2-1; 10 nucleotides align to TRBD2. Germline values: CDR1 MGHRA, CDR2 YSYEKL. J lost 9 bases, V lost 5 bases, and 7 bases had no gene match. The CDR3 covers 14 residues. CDR3: CASSDSGRASEQFF. The CDR3 DNA follows: TGCGCCAGCAGCGACAGCGGGAGGGCCAGTGAGCAGTTCTTC.

The gene calls are TRBV9 and TRBJ1-3; no clear D. Between the trimmed V and J ends, which lost 0 bases and 4 bases, there was a span of 2 bases. This CDR3 comprises 12 residues. From germline, CDR1 is SGDLS and CDR2 YYNGEE. The CDR3 DNA is TGTGCCAGCAGCGTAGCGGGAAACACCATATATTTT. Protein: CASSVAGNTIYF.

The chain carries TRBV11-2 and TRBJ1-1; no firm D call. The CDR3 runs 13 residues. The V and J ends lost 5 bases and 4 bases respectively, with 11 bases between them. Germline CDR1 reads SGHAT; CDR2 reads FQNNGV. In nucleotides, the CDR3 is TGTGCCAGCAGCCCCCGTGCGGCCACTGAAGCTTTCTTT. Amino acids: CASSPRAATEAFF.

This chain uses TRBV29-1 with TRBJ2-1; TRBD2 agrees at 8 bases. Looked up from germline, CDR1 is SQVTM and CDR2 is ANQGSEA. V shed 7 bases, J shed 8 bases, and the junction held 13 bases outside the gene matches. The CDR3 has 14 residues. CDR3: CSAGGGRQGDEQFF. For the CDR3, the DNA is TGCAGCGCCGGGGGGGGTCGGCAGGGCGATGAGCAGTTCTTC.

Only a few counts were recorded for this clone. The chain links TRBV7-9 to TRBJ2-5, with unresolved D. The germline CDR1 and CDR2 sequences are SEHNR and FQNEAQ (reference sequence). Trimming removed 5 bases at V and 7 bases at J, with 17 bases between. The CDR3 has 14 residues. CDR3 sequence (DNA): TGTGCCAGCAGCCAAGAGACTCCCCCGGGGACCCAGTACTTC. Its translation: CASSQETPPGTQYF.

This chain uses TRBV4-1 with TRBJ1-2; TRBD1 agrees at 10 bases. Germline CDR1 reads MGHRA; CDR2 reads YSYEKL. The CDR3 loop spans 15 amino acids. V lost 4 bases to trimming and J lost 7 bases; unmatched junction nucleotides: 9. The CDR3 loop is CASSLSGTGVSGYTF. CDR3 nucleotides: TGCGCCAGCAGCCTCTCCGGGACAGGGGTGAGTGGCTACACCTTC.

The chain uses TRBV18 and TRBJ1-5, with TRBD1 matching 9 bases. Germline loops: CDR1 KGHSH, CDR2 LQKENI. The CDR3 is 15 residues long. The trim removed 4 bases at V and 7 bases at J, leaving 8 bases unmatched. This CDR3 reads CASSRETGGRQPQHF. The CDR3 DNA reads as TGTGCCAGCTCACGGGAAACAGGGGGCCGCCAGCCCCAGCATTTT.

The J gene is TRBJ1-1, the V gene TRBV27, with D perhaps matching TRBD1 (6 bases). Trimming cost V 4 bases and J 4 bases, with 13 bases left between them. This CDR3 spans 14 amino acids. Per the germline V gene, CDR1 is MNHEY and CDR2 is SMNVEV (reference sequence). The CDR3 DNA reads TGTGCCAGCAGTTCCCGGGAAGGGGGCACTGAAGCTTTCTTT. Translation gives CASSSREGGTEAFF.

The chain carries TRBV6-5 and TRBJ1-2; D perhaps matches TRBD1 (6 bases). CDR1 and CDR2 (germline): MNHEY, SVGAGI. CDR3 length: 14 amino acids. Trimming shortened V by 6 bases and J by 2 bases, and 13 bases separated the two germline ends. DNA for the CDR3: TGTGCCAGCAGACTACAGGGCGCGAACTATGGCTACACCTTC. Protein: CASRLQGANYGYTF.